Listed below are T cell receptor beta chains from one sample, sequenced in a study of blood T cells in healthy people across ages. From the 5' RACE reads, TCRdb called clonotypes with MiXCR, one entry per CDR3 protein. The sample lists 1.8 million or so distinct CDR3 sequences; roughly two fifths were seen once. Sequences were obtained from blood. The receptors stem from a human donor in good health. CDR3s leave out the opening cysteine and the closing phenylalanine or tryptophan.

CDR3 protein: ASSQGRPDSYEQY; V gene: TRBV4-3
CDR3 protein: ATSQIGGNEQF; V gene: TRBV15
CDR3 protein: VSWTGNPYEQY; V gene: TRBV10-3
CDR3 protein: SVVRTDEAF; V gene: TRBV29-1
CDR3 protein: ASSLGRENARGREAF; V gene: TRBV7-9
CDR3 protein: ASSLAPEAF; V gene: TRBV7-2
CDR3 protein: ASSYGQDTGELF; V gene: TRBV5-1
CDR3 protein: ASSQDVIPRSYGYT; V gene: TRBV4-3
CDR3 protein: ASSHLGGTRETQY; V gene: TRBV4-2
CDR3 protein: SVVRQGDNDEQF; V gene: TRBV29-1
CDR3 protein: SASRIAALYNEQF; V gene: TRBV20-1
CDR3 protein: ASSLWGSGSGANVLT; V gene: TRBV7-2
CDR3 protein: ASSTLMIGEQY; V gene: TRBV12-3/TRBV12-4
CDR3 protein: ASSLGPNEQPQH; V gene: TRBV7-6
CDR3 protein: ASSRAFTGIYEQY; V gene: TRBV18
CDR3 protein: ASSLDVDRTQY; V gene: TRBV7-9
CDR3 protein: ASSLTHGNYGYT; V gene: TRBV5-1